This T cell receptor (beta chain) stems from a study of graft-versus-host responses after intestinal transplantation. Findings and caveats of the study: Early after transplant, HvG clones declined as circulating GvH clones peaked.

Germline assignment: CDR1 MGHRA and CDR2 YSYEKL. Trimming removed 1 base from V and 8 bases from J, with 8 bases in between. The CDR3 is made up of 12 amino acids. As to this clone: What it recognizes is unknown.

Here immunoSEQ multiplex PCR was the method, and the copy in TCRdb shows in-frame clones only, minus some. The data contain 80,000 or so clones, about nine tenths of them singletons. The rearrangement links TRBV4-1 to TRBJ1-1; TRBD1 is a possible D gene (6 bases). The sequence came from a human patient who received an intestinal transplant, so some T cells may come from the graft donor. This sample comprised PBMCs, obtained 98 days after intestinal transplantation. CDR3 protein: CASSQVDSEAFF. The CDR3 DNA is TGCGCCAGCAGCCAAGTGGACAGCGAAGCTTTCTTT.